This T cell receptor (beta chain) was observed in a study of blood T cell repertoires in COVID-19 (dated by TCRdb to 2020 to 2021). With respect to the entire study: Samples from collaborators originated in the United States, Italy and Spain and spanned both the acute and convalescent phases of COVID-19. The repertoires were released in a freely available public database meant as a resource for research on the immune response to SARS-CoV-2. Samples were obtained from the ongoing ImmuneRACE study (first 160 participants) and from approximately 1,200 subjects provided by 6 global collaborators. HLA class I and class II types, where available, came from metadata supplied by the sample provider rather than from assay-based typing. Deeply sampled blood TCRbeta repertoires from subjects exposed to, actively infected with, or recovered from COVID-19 were included in the dataset. The material from the prospective study consisted of cDNA or gDNA derived from T cells, B-cell-depleted T cells, or PBMCs. Sample metadata almost always included a de-identified subject ID, COVID-19 status, age in years and sex. What the authors observed across the whole study: The quantity of clinical and demographic metadata differed by source and by participant and was supplied without curation.

In Seattle, one collaborating source enrolled patients while the infection was active and tracked those patients longitudinally over the course of disease. The collaborating institutions used their own protocols to collect whole blood in K2EDTA tubes. Collaborator samples were shipped for TCRbeta analysis as frozen whole blood, isolated PBMCs, or DNA extracted from either sample type. About this clone itself: Its antigen remains undetermined. Base qualities are not at hand, and no much larger clone is one base apart.

TCRbeta CDR3 regions were amplified from genomic DNA using the immunoSEQ Assay, a bias-controlled multiplex PCR. The authors' pipeline ran thus. The number of nucleated cells in each sample was estimated from the amplification of reference gene primers within the assay. Sequence reads were collapsed and filtered to measure the absolute abundance of every unique TCRbeta CDR3 rearrangement. For each sample, productive Simpson clonality was calculated as the square root of Simpson's diversity index across productive rearrangements. Drawn from immuneACCESS, this table holds only the in-frame rearrangements with V and J called that TCRdb kept. Clones are partly lost; checked studies trace under half to an unresolved V gene and leave the rest unexplained. The V and J calls and clone size were taken over from that table, and D and trimming were inferred from the DNA. A total of 200,000 to 250,000 clones appear in this sample, 80% to 95% of them only once. Over 0.75% of the sample is in the top ten clones.

Taken from cysteine to phenylalanine, the CDR3 has 15 residues. Only CDR3 DNA remains: 45 bases, in frame from the first base. Germline trimming amounts to 4 bases on V and 2 bases on J, with 5 as the count of junction bases outside the gene matches. CDR1 SGHRS and CDR2 YFSETQ were looked up in the germline V gene. Sequenced: peripheral blood. The rearranged segments are TRBV5-1 and TRBJ2-7; the junction holds 11 bases that match TRBD2. The TCR sequence derives from a man aged 55-75 years with COVID-19, enrolled during active disease. This receptor has the CDR3 CASSDRSGRAYEQYF. DNA sequence: TGCGCCAGCAGCGATCGTAGCGGGAGGGCCTACGAGCAGTACTTC.